Presented here are 17 T cell receptor beta chains from one specimen sequenced in a study of CD4 T cells in relation to SARS-CoV-2 and coronaviruses. Only in-frame clones appear in the TCRdb table, and some are missing; sequencing was by immunoSEQ multiplex PCR. The repertoire includes 20,000 or so clones, about 73% of them detected once, and around 19% sits in the top ten. Before the COVID-19 pandemic, during about 2010-2018, CD4+ T cells were taken from unexposed donors. CD4+ T cells were isolated from the cells after nine to eleven days of culture. Their recognized antigens are unknown. Sequenced material: CD4+ T cells from PBMCs, cultured in vitro. Every receptor here comes from a human donor in good health.

The chain carries TRBV12-3 or TRBV12-4 and TRBJ1-2; the D gene is possibly TRBD1 (5 bases). Trimming removed 3 bases at V and 3 bases at J, with 8 bases between. This CDR3 comprises 13 residues. CDR3 amino acids: CASSLGTDYGYTF. The CDR3 nucleotides are TGTGCCAGCAGTTTGGGGACGGACTATGGCTACACCTTC.

In its sample, this clone was seen once. The chain joins TRBV12-3 or TRBV12-4 to TRBJ1-5; D remains unclear. The CDR3 is made up of 13 amino acids. Trimming shortened V by 7 bases and J by 15 bases, and 22 bases separated the two germline ends. CDR3 sequence reads: CASTPGVEIVPHF. CDR3 nucleotide sequence: TGTGCCAGCACTCCCGGTGTGGAGATAGTCCCGCATTTT.

This chain uses TRBV9 with TRBJ1-4; D gene unclear. Germline loops: CDR1 SGDLS, CDR2 YYNGEE. V was shortened by 0 bases and J by 6 bases, with 12 bases between the two germline ends. The CDR3 consists of 15 residues. CDR3: CASSVAAAVDEKLFF. The CDR3 bases are TGTGCCAGCAGCGTAGCCGCGGCAGTAGATGAAAAACTGTTTTTT.

V usage is TRBV6-5 and J usage is TRBJ2-1; unclear D gene. Germline CDR1 is MNHEY and CDR2 is SVGAGI. The CDR3 runs 11 residues. V lost 5 bases to trimming and J lost 7 bases, with 6 bases between them. The chain's CDR3 is CASSPNNEQFF. Here the CDR3 DNA reads TGTGCCAGCAGTCCAAATAATGAGCAGTTCTTC.

The rearrangement uses TRBV9 and TRBJ1-3, with no clear D. Trimming left V 3 bases short and J 2 bases short, with 9 bases between. Germline V gene data show CDR1 as SGDLS and CDR2 as YYNGEE. The CDR3 is 14 residues long. CDR3 sequence reads: CASSDRTAGNTIYF. CDR3 bases: TGTGCCAGCAGCGACCGGACGGCTGGAAACACCATATATTTT.

This chain joins TRBV7-2 and TRBJ2-7; D is perhaps TRBD2 (6 bases). V was trimmed by 6 bases and J by 7 bases, leaving 16 bases between them. The CDR3 spans 13 residues. Germline CDR1 and CDR2: SGHTA and FQGNSA. The DNA for the CDR3 is TGTGCCAGCAGTCCGACTAGGGAAGGAGAGCAGTACTTC. Its translation is CASSPTREGEQYF.

This chain connects TRBV23-1 to TRBJ1-5; D unresolved. TRBV23-1 is an ORF, and what it does is uncertain. The CDR3 totals 18 residues. Trimming pared 2 bases from V and 2 bases from J, leaving 19 bases between. This CDR3 reads CASSQPEEVRLGNQPQHF. The CDR3 DNA is TGCGCCAGCAGTCAACCAGAGGAGGTCAGGCTAGGCAATCAGCCCCAGCATTTT.

This sequence joins TRBV18 and TRBJ1-2, with D maybe TRBD1 (6 bases). The length of the CDR3 is 14 residues. Per germline, CDR1 KGHSH and CDR2 LQKENI. Between the trimmed V and J ends, which lost 6 bases and 1 base, there was a span of 12 bases. The CDR3: CASSSHRDNYGYTF. Here the CDR3 DNA reads TGTGCCAGCTCGTCCCACAGGGATAACTATGGCTACACCTTC.

In DNA, the CDR3 is TGTGCCAGCAAGGGACAGGGGGCTCCCGATCAGCCCCAGCATTTT. It yields the protein CASKGQGAPDQPQHF. The chain is built from TRBV28 and TRBJ1-5; 12 bases are a match to TRBD1. CDR3 length: 15 amino acids. Germline assignment: CDR1 MDHEN and CDR2 SYDVKM. V lost 7 bases and J lost 5; bases outside the gene matches: 6.

The rearrangement uses TRBV7-8 and TRBJ2-7; D remains unclear. Germline CDR1 is SGHVS and CDR2 is FQNEAQ. The V end lost 5 bases, the J end lost 2 bases, and 13 bases lay between the germline ends. The CDR3 is made up of 14 amino acids. CDR3 bases: TGTGCCAGCAGCCTAGTGATGGCGCCCTACGAGCAGTACTTC. Protein: CASSLVMAPYEQYF.

CDR3 coding DNA: TGTGCCAGCAGTTTATCGGCCGGGGGGTCGTGGTACGAGCAGTACTTC. It translates to CASSLSAGGSWYEQYF. The chain couples TRBV27 to TRBJ2-7; TRBD2 matches 7 bases. This CDR3 comprises 16 residues. CDR1 is MNHEY and CDR2 is SMNVEV in the germline V gene (reference sequence). The trim removed 0 bases at V and 4 bases at J, leaving 9 bases unmatched.

The J gene is TRBJ1-5, the V gene TRBV6-5; no clear D. With 6 bases removed from V and 3 bases from J, the gap between germline ends came to 6 bases. Germline assignment: CDR1 MNHEY and CDR2 SVGAGI. The CDR3 has 12 amino acids. As DNA, the CDR3 is TGTGCCAGCAGGGGGTCCAATCAGCCCCAGCATTTT. Its protein product is CASRGSNQPQHF.

V is TRBV28 and J is TRBJ1-2; perhaps TRBD1 as D (5 bases). Germline V gives CDR1 MDHEN, CDR2 SYDVKM. The V end lost 5 bases, the J end lost 7 bases, and 20 bases lay between the germline ends. This CDR3 contains 15 residues. CDR3 sequence: CASSLIGARTPGYTF. CDR3 DNA sequence: TGTGCCAGCAGTCTGATCGGGGCGCGGACGCCTGGCTACACCTTC.

The chain combines TRBV29-1 with TRBJ2-7, with D hard to call. The CDR3 totals 12 residues. The germline CDR1 and CDR2 sequences are SQVTM and ANQGSEA. The V gene lost 3 bases and the J gene lost 3 bases, with 9 bases spanning the gap. DNA for the CDR3: TGCAGCGTTGAGCTTTGGAACTACGAGCAGTACTTC. Amino acids: CSVELWNYEQYF.

The gene calls are TRBV5-1 and TRBJ1-2; TRBD1 agrees at 8 bases. The CDR3 has 15 amino acids. V was pared by 2 bases and J by 6 bases, with 9 bases of the junction left unmatched. CDR1 is SGHRS and CDR2 is YFSETQ in the germline V gene. CDR3 DNA sequence: TGCGCCAGCAGCTTCGACACAGGGGGGGCTGATGGCTACACCTTC. It encodes CASSFDTGGADGYTF.

The genes are TRBV7-6 and TRBJ1-3; 8 bases align to TRBD1. The CDR3 has 17 residues. Trimming at V came to 5 bases and at J to 0 bases, leaving 9 bases not matched to a gene. Germline CDR1 SGHVS, CDR2 FNYEAQ. The CDR3 loop reads CASSPPGQAYSGNTIYF. The CDR3 DNA reads TGTGCCAGCAGCCCCCCGGGACAGGCATACTCTGGAAACACCATATATTTT.

The rearrangement uses TRBV30 and TRBJ2-2; a weak D match, TRBD2 (5 bases). Germline values: CDR1 GTSNPN, CDR2 SVGIG (reference sequence). V lost 8 bases and J 6 bases, leaving 13 bases between the germline ends. CDR3 length: 12 amino acids. The CDR3 bases are TGTGCCGTCGGTATCGGGGCCGGGGAGCTGTTTTTT. Protein: CAVGIGAGELFF. The variable domain in full, completed from reference TRBV30 and TRBJ2-2, reads SQTIHQWPATLVQPVGSPLSLECTVEGTSNPNLYWYRQAAGRGLQLLFYSVGIGQISSEVPQNLSASRPQDRQFILSSKKLLLSDSGFYLCAVGIGAGELFFGEGSRLTVL.